One and the same sample provided the 22 T cell receptor beta chains below, sequenced in a study of blood T cell repertoires in COVID-19. The assay was immunoSEQ multiplex PCR, and TCRdb's table has in-frame clones only and misses some. This sample has 150,000 to 180,000 clones, with approximately 82% found just once. Sequencing was done on a sample of peripheral blood. The receptor set was obtained from a woman aged 50 to 60 with acute or convalescent COVID-19.

This clone was seen only once. The J gene is TRBJ2-1, the V gene TRBV6-2 or TRBV6-3; 7 nucleotides line up with TRBD2. Germline V gene data show CDR1 as MNHEY and CDR2 as SVGEGT. V gave up 6 bases and J gave up 6 bases; unmatched junction bases: 5. The CDR3 is 13 amino acids. The CDR3 nucleotides are TGTGCCAGCAGCTCAACTAGCGCCAATGAGCAGTTCTTC. Protein product: CASSSTSANEQFF.

Only one count was recorded for this clone. J is TRBJ2-3 and V is TRBV11-2, with TRBD2 identical over 7 bases. The CDR3 is 16 amino acids. Germline V gene data show CDR1 as SGHAT and CDR2 as FQNNGV. The trim removed 0 bases at V and 0 bases at J, leaving 3 bases unmatched. The CDR3 loop is CASSLERGKSTDTQYF. The CDR3 DNA reads as TGTGCCAGCAGCTTAGAGCGGGGGAAAAGCACAGATACGCAGTATTTT.

This rearrangement joins TRBV7-3 to TRBJ2-1; a possible D gene is TRBD1 (5 bases). Trimming left V 2 bases short and J 8 bases short, with 10 bases between. The CDR3 length is 13 residues. Per the germline V gene, CDR1 is SGHTA and CDR2 is FQGTGA. The CDR3 sequence: CASSLAGFYEQFF. The CDR3 DNA reads TGTGCCAGCAGCTTAGCAGGGTTTTATGAGCAGTTCTTC.

The chain uses TRBV11-2 and TRBJ2-5; 8 bases match TRBD1. Germline trimming cut 3 bases from V and 5 bases from J; bases unmatched to any gene: 5. CDR1 and CDR2 from the germline V gene are SGHAT and FQNNGV. This CDR3 has 14 residues. As DNA, the CDR3 is TGTGCCAGCAGCTTCGTCAGGGGGCAGGAGACCCAGTACTTC. It encodes CASSFVRGQETQYF.

The chain combines TRBV13 with TRBJ2-5; 11 bases agree with TRBD2. V was pared by 5 bases and J by 3 bases, with 5 bases of the junction left unmatched. Germline CDR1 and CDR2: PRHDT and FYEKMQ (reference sequence). The CDR3 totals 15 residues. The CDR3 sequence is CASSRPGLAEETQYF. The CDR3 DNA is TGTGCCAGCAGCCGTCCGGGACTAGCGGAAGAGACCCAGTACTTC.

The chain links TRBV4-3 to TRBJ1-5; 8 bases line up with TRBD1. Unmatched junction bases numbered 7, after V lost 4 bases and J lost 5 bases. Looked up from germline, CDR1 is LGHNA and CDR2 is YSLEER. The CDR3 spans 15 residues. The CDR3, as DNA: TGCGCCAGCAGCCCGGAACCAGGGGGCGATCAGCCCCAGCATTTT. This codes for CASSPEPGGDQPQHF.

This chain joins TRBV11-2 and TRBJ2-2; TRBD2 agrees at 10 bases. V shed 5 bases and J 6 bases; nucleotides not matched to a gene: 6. Germline V lookup: CDR1 SGHAT, CDR2 FQNNGV. The CDR3 contains 15 residues. The CDR3 region is CASSPTSGWAGELFF. The DNA for the CDR3 is TGTGCCAGCAGCCCGACTAGCGGGTGGGCCGGGGAGCTGTTTTTT.

The chain has TRBV5-6 and TRBJ1-2; D is unclear. The V gene's germline CDR1 is SGHDT and CDR2 YYEEEE. Trimming stripped 1 base from V and 3 bases from J, with 10 bases between. This CDR3 comprises 14 residues. In DNA, the CDR3 is TGTGCCAGCAGCTTGTCGGGGATGGACTATGGCTACACCTTC. The encoded protein is CASSLSGMDYGYTF. The full variable domain, with the rest looked up from reference TRBV5-6 and TRBJ1-2, is DAGVTQSPTHLIKTRGQQVTLRCSPKSGHDTVSWYQQALGQGPQFIFQYYEEEERQRGNFPDRFSGHQFPNYSSELNVNALLLGDSALYLCASSLSGMDYGYTFGSGTRLTVV.

The V and J genes are TRBV6-6 and TRBJ1-2; TRBD1 aligns across 7 bases. Germline V gene data show CDR1 as MNHNY and CDR2 as SVGAGI (reference sequence). The CDR3 runs to 17 residues. Germline trimming cut 5 bases from V and 4 bases from J; bases unmatched to any gene: 16. CDR3 sequence reads: CASSRVPSVRGFYGYTF. In DNA, the CDR3 is TGTGCCAGCAGTCGCGTACCTAGTGTCAGGGGGTTCTATGGCTACACCTTC.

J is TRBJ1-4 and V is TRBV5-3; D is ambiguous. TRBV5-3 is placed among ORFs of uncertain function. Trimming stripped 4 bases from V and 10 bases from J, with 17 bases between. The CDR3 has 14 residues. CDR3 coding DNA: TGTGCCAGAAGCGCGAGAAATCCGGTCCGAAAACTGTTTTTT. This gives the protein CARSARNPVRKLFF.

The rearrangement uses TRBV28 and TRBJ2-7; 9 positions match TRBD1. V dropped 3 bases and J dropped 3; count of bases not matched to a gene: 0. The CDR3 has 13 residues. The germline CDR1 and CDR2 sequences are MDHEN and SYDVKM. DNA for the CDR3: TGTGCCAGCAGTTTGGACAGGGGCTACGAGCAGTACTTC. Protein: CASSLDRGYEQYF.

The V gene is TRBV11-2, the J gene TRBJ2-7, with 7 bases matching TRBD2. V shed 5 bases and J 2 bases; nucleotides not matched to a gene: 6. Germline values: CDR1 SGHAT, CDR2 FQNNGV. This CDR3 has 14 residues. CDR3 residues: CASSHRDYTYEQYF. CDR3 in DNA: TGTGCCAGCAGCCACCGGGACTATACCTACGAGCAGTACTTC.

V gene TRBV25-1 combines with J gene TRBJ2-1; 9 positions agree with TRBD2. Germline V CDR1 and CDR2: MGHDK, SYGVNS. CDR3 length: 13 residues. The ends lost 11 bases at V and 8 bases at J; junction bases unmatched: 10. This chain's CDR3 is CALQRGDPYEQFF. The DNA of the CDR3 is TGTGCCCTCCAGCGGGGGGACCCCTATGAGCAGTTCTTC.

The chain combines TRBV3-1 (or the pseudogene TRBV3-2) with TRBJ2-5, with 15 bases that match TRBD2. Trimming cost V 1 base and J 4 bases; bases outside gene matches: 10. The CDR3 runs 19 residues. Germline CDR1 and CDR2: LGHDT and YNNKEL (reference sequence). Here the CDR3 reads CASSQGRTSGRGLGETQYF. CDR3 sequence (DNA): TGTGCCAGCAGCCAAGGAAGGACTAGCGGGAGGGGATTAGGAGAGACCCAGTACTTC.

This sequence joins TRBV3-1 (or the pseudogene TRBV3-2) and TRBJ2-2; D might be TRBD1 (5 bases). The CDR3 totals 15 residues. Trimming removed 4 bases from V and 3 bases from J, with 12 bases in between. The germline CDR1 and CDR2 sequences are LGHDT and YNNKEL (reference sequence). CDR3 region: CASSLSGFYTGELFF. The CDR3 DNA is TGTGCCAGCAGCCTATCAGGGTTTTACACCGGGGAGCTGTTTTTT.

The chain recombines TRBV29-1 with TRBJ1-5; D is uncertain. Deletions cut 5 bases from V and 3 bases from J, with 11 bases between. CDR1 and CDR2 (germline): SQVTM, ANQGSEA. The CDR3 has 13 residues. The CDR3 is CSVKGGLNQPQHF. The DNA of the CDR3 is TGCAGCGTTAAGGGAGGACTCAATCAGCCCCAGCATTTT.

V is TRBV11-3 and J is TRBJ2-3, with 8 bases aligning to TRBD1. Germline V lookup: CDR1 SGHNT, CDR2 YENEEA. The CDR3 is made up of 14 amino acids. After removal of 6 bases from V and 9 bases from J, the junction contained 11 bases not matched to a gene. CDR3 sequence: CASSRNSDRDTQYF. CDR3 DNA sequence: TGTGCCAGCAGTCGTAATTCGGACAGGGACACGCAGTATTTT.

This clone was seen more than once but under ten times. The chain uses TRBV6-2 or TRBV6-3 and TRBJ1-5; TRBD1 matches 8 bases. Germline CDR1 and CDR2: MNHEY and SVGEGT. V lost 2 bases, J lost 7 bases, and 7 bases stayed unmatched. There are 15 residues in the CDR3. CDR3 protein: CASSYQDREGQPQHF. CDR3 DNA sequence: TGTGCCAGCAGTTACCAGGACAGGGAAGGGCAGCCCCAGCATTTT.

The gene calls are TRBV27 and TRBJ1-2, with 7 bases identical to TRBD1. The V and J ends lost 3 bases and 4 bases, in that order; junction bases with no gene match: 17. CDR3 size: 18 residues. Germline CDR1 and CDR2: MNHEY and SMNVEV (reference sequence). The CDR3 nucleotides are TGTGCCAGCAGTTTGACAGGGACGGTCCGCCCCGGCCTCTATGGCTACACCTTC. This encodes CASSLTGTVRPGLYGYTF.

J is TRBJ1-6 and V is TRBV21-1; TRBD1 reflects the table's D call only, with no check against the DNA. TRBV21-1 corresponds to a pseudogene. The CDR3 spans 17 residues. CDR3 amino acids: CASSTTPDRDYNSPLHF. The CDR3, as DNA: TGTGCCAGCAGCACAACCCCCGACAGGGACTATAATTCACCCCTCCACTTT.

The chain carries TRBV4-3 and TRBJ1-4; no clear D. Germline values: CDR1 LGHNA, CDR2 YSLEER. The CDR3 covers 16 residues. The V gene lost 1 base and the J gene lost 3 bases, with 12 bases spanning the gap. CDR3 coding DNA: TGCGCCAGCAGCCAAGGAGATTTAACAGCTAATGAAAAACTGTTTTTT. Its protein product is CASSQGDLTANEKLFF.

The J gene is TRBJ2-2, the V gene TRBV16, with D unclear. The CDR3 is 13 residues long. V lost 2 bases to trimming and J lost 6 bases, with 7 bases between them. CDR1 KGHSY and CDR2 FQNENV come from the germline V gene. The CDR3 spells CASSQTSSGELFF. DNA of the CDR3: TGTGCCAGCAGCCAAACATCATCCGGGGAGCTGTTTTTT.